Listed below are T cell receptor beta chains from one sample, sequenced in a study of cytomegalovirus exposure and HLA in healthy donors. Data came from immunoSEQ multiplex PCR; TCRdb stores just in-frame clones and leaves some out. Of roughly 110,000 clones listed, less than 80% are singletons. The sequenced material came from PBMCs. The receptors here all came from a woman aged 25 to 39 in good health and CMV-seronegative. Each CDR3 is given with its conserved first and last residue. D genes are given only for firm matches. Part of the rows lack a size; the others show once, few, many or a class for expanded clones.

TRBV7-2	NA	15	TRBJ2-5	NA	CASSSLGLYQETQYF	TGTGCCAGCAGCTCTCTGGGGCTATACCAAGAGACCCAGTACTTC
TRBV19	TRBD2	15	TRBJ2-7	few	CASSPIAGSSYEQYF	TGTGCCAGTAGTCCGATAGCGGGTAGCTCCTACGAGCAGTACTTC
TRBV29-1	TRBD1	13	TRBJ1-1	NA	CSAGGGFQTEAFF	TGCAGCGCCGGAGGGGGCTTTCAAACTGAAGCTTTCTTT
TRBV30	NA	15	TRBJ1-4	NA	CAWSYGVNKNEKLFF	TGTGCCTGGAGCTACGGTGTCAATAAGAATGAAAAACTGTTTTTT
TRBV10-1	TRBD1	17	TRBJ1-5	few	CASIWTGAPYSNQPQHF	TGCGCCAGCATTTGGACAGGGGCGCCCTATAGCAATCAGCCCCAGCATTTT
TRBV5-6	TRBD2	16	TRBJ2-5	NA	CASSSHLAGVGETQYF	TGTGCCAGCAGCTCCCACCTAGCGGGAGTGGGAGAGACCCAGTACTTC
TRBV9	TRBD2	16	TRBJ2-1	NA	CASSVAGTSGYNEQFF	TGTGCCAGCAGCGTAGCAGGGACTAGCGGGTACAATGAGCAGTTCTTC
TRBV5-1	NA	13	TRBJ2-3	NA	CASSSGEWDTQYF	TGCGCCAGCAGCTCGGGGGAGTGGGATACGCAGTATTTT
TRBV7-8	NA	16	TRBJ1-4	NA	CASSLVPPSLNEKLFF	TGTGCCAGCAGCTTAGTGCCCCCTAGCCTTAATGAAAAACTGTTTTTT
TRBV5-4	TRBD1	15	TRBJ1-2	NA	CASSLGQGIEYGYTF	TGTGCCAGCAGCTTGGGACAGGGGATCGAGTATGGCTACACCTTC
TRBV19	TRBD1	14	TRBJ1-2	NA	CASSMGAGGYGYTF	TGTGCCAGTAGTATGGGGGCAGGGGGATATGGCTACACCTTC
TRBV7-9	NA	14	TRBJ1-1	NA	CASSPQGTVGEAFF	TGTGCCAGCAGCCCGCAGGGTACGGTCGGTGAAGCTTTCTTT
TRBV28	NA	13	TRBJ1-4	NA	CASRERGFEKLFF	TGTGCCAGCAGAGAGAGGGGGTTTGAAAAACTGTTTTTT
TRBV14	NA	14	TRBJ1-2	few	CASSQAAQAYGYTF	TGTGCCAGCAGCCAAGCGGCACAGGCCTATGGCTACACCTTC
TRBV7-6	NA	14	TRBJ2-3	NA	CASSKGGGTDTQYF	TGTGCCAGCAGCAAGGGGGGGGGCACAGATACGCAGTATTTT
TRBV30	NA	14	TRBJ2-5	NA	CAWSNLREQETQYF	TGTGCCTGGAGTAACTTGCGGGAACAAGAGACCCAGTACTTC
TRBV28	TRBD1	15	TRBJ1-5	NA	CASSRQGASNQPQHF	TGTGCCAGCAGCCGACAGGGGGCGAGCAATCAGCCCCAGCATTTT
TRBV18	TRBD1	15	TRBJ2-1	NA	CASSPLQDRGSEQFF	TGTGCCAGCTCACCACTTCAGGACAGGGGGAGTGAGCAGTTCTTC
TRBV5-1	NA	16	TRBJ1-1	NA	CASSLAVRLLDTEAFF	TGCGCCAGCAGCTTGGCCGTCCGTCTCCTTGACACTGAAGCTTTCTTT
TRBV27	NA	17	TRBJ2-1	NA	CASSPKVPGEVNNEQFF	TGTGCCAGCAGCCCCAAGGTACCGGGAGAGGTAAACAATGAGCAGTTCTTC
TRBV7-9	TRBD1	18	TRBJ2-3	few	CASSLSPTRTGKTDTQYF	TGTGCCAGCAGCTTATCCCCAACTAGGACAGGGAAGACAGATACGCAGTATTTT
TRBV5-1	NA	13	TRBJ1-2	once	CASSSRGNYGYTF	TGCGCCAGCAGCTCAAGGGGAAACTATGGCTACACCTTC
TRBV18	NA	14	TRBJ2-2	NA	CASSLTANTGELFF	TGTGCCAGCTCCCTGACAGCGAACACCGGGGAGCTGTTTTTT
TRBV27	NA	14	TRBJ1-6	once	CASSLTGRNSPLHF	TGTGCCAGCAGTTTAACTGGGCGCAATTCACCCCTCCACTTT
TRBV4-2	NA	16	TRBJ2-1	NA	CASSQDQGGRGNEQFF	TGTGCCAGCAGCCAAGATCAGGGAGGCCGAGGTAATGAGCAGTTCTTC
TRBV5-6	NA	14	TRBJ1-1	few	CASSLRQWNAEAFF	TGTGCCAGCAGCCTAAGACAGTGGAACGCTGAAGCTTTCTTT
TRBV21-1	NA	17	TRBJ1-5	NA	CASGGPLWGGNNQPQHF	TGTGCCAGCGGAGGCCCGTTGTGGGGGGGCAACAATCAGCCCCAGCATTTT